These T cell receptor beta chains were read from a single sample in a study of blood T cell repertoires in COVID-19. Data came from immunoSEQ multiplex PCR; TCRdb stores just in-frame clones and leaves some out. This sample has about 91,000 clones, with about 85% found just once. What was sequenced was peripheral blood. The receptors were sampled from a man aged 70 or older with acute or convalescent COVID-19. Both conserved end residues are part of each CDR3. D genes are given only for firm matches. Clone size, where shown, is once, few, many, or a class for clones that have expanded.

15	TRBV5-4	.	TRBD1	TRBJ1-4	TGTGCCAGCAGCGCGGACAGGGGCTCTAATGAAAAACTGTTTTTT	CASSADRGSNEKLFF
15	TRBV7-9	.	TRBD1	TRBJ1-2	TGTGCCAGCAGTTTTACAGGGGGTTTTAACTATGGCTACACCTTC	CASSFTGGFNYGYTF
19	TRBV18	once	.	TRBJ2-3	TGTGCCAGCTCACCTAACTCGAACAAACCGCTGCTTGAGGCAGATACGCAGTATTTT	CASSPNSNKPLLEADTQYF
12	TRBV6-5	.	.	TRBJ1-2	TGTGCCAGCAGAACCCCGGGCTATGGCTACACCTTC	CASRTPGYGYTF
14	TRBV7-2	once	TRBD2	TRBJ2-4	TGTGCCAGCAGCTTAGCGGGTAGCGGGGACCTTCAGTACTTC	CASSLAGSGDLQYF
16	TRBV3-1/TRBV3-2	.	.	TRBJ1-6	TGTGCCAGCAGCCAAGATTCTGCAGGAGGGAATTCACCCCTCCACTTT	CASSQDSAGGNSPLHF
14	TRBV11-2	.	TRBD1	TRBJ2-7	TGTGCCAGCAGCCGAGGACAGGGGGCCGAGGAGCAGTACTTC	CASSRGQGAEEQYF
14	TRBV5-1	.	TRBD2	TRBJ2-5	TGCGCCAGCAGCTGGACTAGCGGGGCAGAGACCCAGCACTTC	CASSWTSGAETQHF
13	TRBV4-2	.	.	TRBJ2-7	TGTGCCAGCAGCCGCGACTTCGGTTACGAGCAGTACTTC	CASSRDFGYEQYF
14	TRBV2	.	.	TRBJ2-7	TGTGCCAGCAGTGCTGAGACATCTTCCTACGAGCAGTACTTC	CASSAETSSYEQYF
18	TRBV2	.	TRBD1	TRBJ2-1	TGTGCCAGCAGTGAACCTCCAATATGGGACAGGAGTAACAATGAGCAGTTCTTC	CASSEPPIWDRSNNEQFF
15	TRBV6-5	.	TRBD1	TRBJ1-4	TGTGCCAGCAGTTATTCCGGGACAGGGGATGAAAAACTGTTTTTT	CASSYSGTGDEKLFF
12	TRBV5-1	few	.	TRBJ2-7	TGCGCCAGCAGCTCGGGGACCTACGAGCAGTACTTC	CASSSGTYEQYF
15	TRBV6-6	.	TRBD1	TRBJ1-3	TGTGCCAGCAGCTATCCGGGACAGGGGGCGAACACCATATATTTT	CASSYPGQGANTIYF
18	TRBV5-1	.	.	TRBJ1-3	TGCGCCAGCAGCTTCTTACCGGGACATCGAACCTCTGGAAACACCATATATTTT	CASSFLPGHRTSGNTIYF
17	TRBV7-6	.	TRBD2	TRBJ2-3	TGTGCCAGCAGCCAGACCCGGGCGGGGGGGCCCACAGATACGCAGTATTTT	CASSQTRAGGPTDTQYF
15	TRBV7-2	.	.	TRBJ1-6	TGTGCCAGCAGCTCTCGGGGGGGGAATAATTCACCCCTCCACTTT	CASSSRGGNNSPLHF
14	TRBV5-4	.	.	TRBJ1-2	TGTGCCAGCAGCTGGCCGGGGGGGAACTATGGCTACACCTTC	CASSWPGGNYGYTF
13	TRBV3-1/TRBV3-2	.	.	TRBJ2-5	TGTGCCAGCACCCGACAGCAAGGAGAGACCCAGTACTTC	CASTRQQGETQYF
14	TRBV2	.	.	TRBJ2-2	TGTGCCAGCATCAGGGGCCTCGGCACCGGGGAGCTGTTTTTT	CASIRGLGTGELFF
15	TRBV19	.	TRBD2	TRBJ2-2	TGTGCCAGTAATCTAGCGGGGGCGAACACCGGGGAGCTGTTTTTT	CASNLAGANTGELFF
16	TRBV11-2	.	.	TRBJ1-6	TGTGCCAGCAGCTTAGGTTCACGGGAGTACAATTCACCCCTCCACTTT	CASSLGSREYNSPLHF
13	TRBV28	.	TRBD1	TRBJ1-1	TGTGCCAGCAGAAGCGGCCTGGGACAGCCCCAGTCCTTT	CASRSGLGQPQSF
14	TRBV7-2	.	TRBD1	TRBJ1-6	TGTGCCAGCAGCTACGACAGGGGCTCCTCACCCCTCCACTTT	CASSYDRGSSPLHF
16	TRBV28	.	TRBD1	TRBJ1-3	TGTGCCAGCACCCGTGACAGGGGGCCATCTGGAAACACCATATATTTT	CASTRDRGPSGNTIYF
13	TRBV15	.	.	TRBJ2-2	TGTGCCACCGCGGGGACAGCCACCGGGGAGCTGTTTTTT	CATAGTATGELFF
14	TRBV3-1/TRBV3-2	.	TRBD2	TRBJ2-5	TGTGCCAGCAGCCACCGACTAGCGCAAGAGACCCAGTACTTC	CASSHRLAQETQYF
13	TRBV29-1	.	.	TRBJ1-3	TGCAGCGTGTCCCTGAGCTCTGGAAACACCATATATTTT	CSVSLSSGNTIYF
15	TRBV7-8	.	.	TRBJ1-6	TGTGCCAGCAGGCATGACAGCACTCTTCCCCTACCCCTCCACTTT	CASRHDSTLPLPLHF
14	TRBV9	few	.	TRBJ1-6	TGTGCCAGCCAACCCGCGGGCTTAAATTCACCCCTCCACTTT	CASQPAGLNSPLHF
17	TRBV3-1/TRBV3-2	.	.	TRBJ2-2	TGTGCCAGCAGCCAAGGCCTGGGGCTAGCGAACACCGGGGAGCTGTTTTTT	CASSQGLGLANTGELFF
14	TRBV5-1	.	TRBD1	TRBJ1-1	TGCGCCAGCAGCGAACCCGGGACAGGGGGCGCGGGTGTCTTT	CASSEPGTGGAGVF
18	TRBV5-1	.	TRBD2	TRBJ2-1	TGCGCCAGCAGCCTAACGACAAGCGGGGGGGCCCTCTACAATGAGCAGTTCTTC	CASSLTTSGGALYNEQFF
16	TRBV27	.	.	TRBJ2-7	TGTGCCAGCAGGTCCAATACAGGGCTCCTTTCCTACGAGCAGTACTTC	CASRSNTGLLSYEQYF
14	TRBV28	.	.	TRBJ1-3	TGTGCCAGCAGCCCACAGGGTACAGGAAACACCATATATTTT	CASSPQGTGNTIYF
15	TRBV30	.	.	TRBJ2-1	TGTGCCTGGAGTCCACAGCCCGGGGGGCGCAATGAGCAGTTCTTC	CAWSPQPGGRNEQFF
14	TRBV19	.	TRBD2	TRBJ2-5	TGTGCCAGTAGTAAGACTAGCGGGGGTGAGACCCAGTACTTC	CASSKTSGGETQYF
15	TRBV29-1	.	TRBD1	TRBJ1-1	TGCAGCGCCCTCCGGGACAGCGTTCGTAACACTGAAGCTTTCTTT	CSALRDSVRNTEAFF
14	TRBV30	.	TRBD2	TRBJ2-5	TGTGCCTGGACAGCCGGCGGGGGAGGAGAGACCCAGTACTTC	CAWTAGGGGETQYF
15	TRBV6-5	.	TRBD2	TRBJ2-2	TGTGCCAGCAGTCTAGCGGGGGCCAACACCGGGGAGCTGTTTTTT	CASSLAGANTGELFF
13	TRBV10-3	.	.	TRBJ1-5	TGTGCCATCAGGCGGACAGGCAATCAGCCCCAGCATTTT	CAIRRTGNQPQHF
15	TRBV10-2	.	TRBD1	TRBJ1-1	TGCGCCAGCAGTCTGACAGGGGGCGCGAACACTGAAGCTTTCTTT	CASSLTGGANTEAFF
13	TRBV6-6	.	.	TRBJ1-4	TGTGCCAGCAGTTACGCACAGAATGAAAAACTGTTTTTT	CASSYAQNEKLFF
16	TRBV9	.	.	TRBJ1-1	TGTGCCAGCAGCCCTCAGTTGGCAGGCCGCCTCACTGAAGCTTTCTTT	CASSPQLAGRLTEAFF
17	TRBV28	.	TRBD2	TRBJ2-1	TGTGCCAGCAGTCGGACTAGCGGGGGTAGCTCCTACAATGAGCAGTTCTTC	CASSRTSGGSSYNEQFF
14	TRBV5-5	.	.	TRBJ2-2	TGTGCCAGCAGCACTCACCCGAACACCGGGGAGCTGTTTTTT	CASSTHPNTGELFF
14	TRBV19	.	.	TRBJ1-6	TGTGCCAGTCGGTTTGGACAAGATAATTCACCCCTCCACTTT	CASRFGQDNSPLHF
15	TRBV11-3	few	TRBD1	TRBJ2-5	TGTGCCAGCAGCTCCGGGACAGGGGCTGGAGAGACCCAGTACTTC	CASSSGTGAGETQYF
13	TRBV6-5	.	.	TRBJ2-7	TGTGCCAGCGGCCCCTCACAGGGCTACGAGCAGTACTTC	CASGPSQGYEQYF
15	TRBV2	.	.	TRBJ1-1	TGTGCCAGCAGTGCGCCCAGGGGACGGAACACTGAAGCTTTCTTT	CASSAPRGRNTEAFF
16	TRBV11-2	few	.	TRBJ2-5	TGTGCCAGCAGCCAGATCCGCCCAGGGATGGGAGAGACCCAGTACTTC	CASSQIRPGMGETQYF
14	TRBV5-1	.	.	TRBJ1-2	TGCGCCAGCAGGGGGTTAGGGGTGCCCTATGGCTACACCTTC	CASRGLGVPYGYTF